These 13 T cell receptor beta chains were sequenced from one sample in a study of cytotoxic CD8 clonotypes in ibrutinib-treated CLL. Libraries were prepared by immunoSEQ multiplex PCR; TCRdb keeps only in-frame clonotypes and omits some of them. Among some 200,000 clones listed, about four fifths were seen once. Sequenced material: PBMCs, taken after 12 months of ibrutinib treatment. The receptors were sampled from a human donor with chronic lymphocytic leukemia.

This clone came up a few times. V gene TRBV7-9 combines with J gene TRBJ2-1, with TRBD2 matching over 7 bases. V lost 0 bases to trimming and J lost 9 bases; unmatched junction nucleotides: 11. The CDR3 is 16 amino acids. CDR1 is SEHNR and CDR2 is FQNEAQ in the germline V gene (reference sequence). The CDR3 DNA sequence: TGTGCCAGCAGCTTAGCCCTGCGGGAGTTTTCGGGTGAGCAGTTCTTC. Translation gives CASSLALREFSGEQFF.

The chain couples TRBV19 to TRBJ2-5, with a tentative D call TRBD2 (5 bases). Matching the DNA end better, TRBJ2-7 makes the J call doubtful. The CDR3 extends over 12 amino acids. Germline values: CDR1 LNHDA, CDR2 SQIVND (reference sequence). This chain's CDR3 is CASSIRGYEQYF. The CDR3 nucleotides are TGTGCCAGTAGTATCCGGGGATACGAGCAGTACTTC.

The J gene is TRBJ1-2, the V gene TRBV10-3; D is undetermined. Deletions cut 0 bases from V and 7 bases from J, with 21 bases between. Germline assignment: CDR1 ENHRY and CDR2 SYGVKD. The CDR3 is made up of 17 amino acids. Here the CDR3 DNA reads TGTGCCATCAGTGAGTCGGTTCCAGCGAGGGAACTGGGTGGCTACACCTTC. Translated, it gives CAISESVPARELGGYTF.

The genes are TRBV27 and TRBJ2-1; 8 bases are shared with TRBD2. Germline V gene data show CDR1 as MNHEY and CDR2 as SMNVEV (reference sequence). The CDR3 has 14 amino acids. V was clipped by 5 bases and J by 4 bases; unmatched bases: 4. The CDR3 spells CASSPSGSYNEQFF. Here the CDR3 DNA reads TGTGCCAGCAGTCCGAGCGGGAGTTACAATGAGCAGTTCTTC.

The sample holds one count of this clone. This chain uses TRBV2 with TRBJ1-2; D unclear. Looked up from germline, CDR1 is SNHLY and CDR2 is FYNNEI. V was trimmed by 3 bases and J by 1 base, leaving 9 bases between them. This CDR3 is built from 14 residues. CDR3 DNA: TGTGCCAGCAGTGACGCCACCGATAACTATGGCTACACCTTC. Translating gives CASSDATDNYGYTF.

The J gene is TRBJ1-4, the V gene TRBV2, with D maybe TRBD1 (6 bases). The V end was cut by 5 bases, the J end by 6 bases, with 19 bases between. The CDR3 consists of 16 residues. Germline CDR1 is SNHLY and CDR2 is FYNNEI. The CDR3 sequence is CASSTPTGPGDEKLFF. CDR3 in DNA: TGTGCCAGCAGTACCCCCACAGGGCCCGGAGATGAAAAACTGTTTTTT.

The genes are TRBV7-3 and TRBJ2-3; D gene ambiguous. The CDR3 is 14 residues long. Trimming left V 1 base short and J 4 bases short, with 9 bases between. CDR1 and CDR2 from the germline V gene are SGHTA and FQGTGA. The CDR3 coding sequence is TGTGCCAGCAGCTTAAATGGTCTTTCAGATACGCAGTATTTT. Translation gives CASSLNGLSDTQYF.

This chain's CDR3 is CASSWGHPGLTYEQYF. CDR3 nucleotides: TGTGCCAGCAGCTGGGGACACCCGGGACTAACCTACGAGCAGTACTTC. V is TRBV5-4 and J is TRBJ2-7; TRBD2 might be the D (7 bases). The CDR3 has 16 amino acids. CDR1 is SGHNT, CDR2 YYREEE, per germline (reference sequence). The V end was cut by 3 bases, the J end by 2 bases, with 18 bases between.

The V call is TRBV5-4, the J call TRBJ1-1; possibly TRBD1 for D (6 bases). Between the trimmed V and J ends, which lost 4 bases and 4 bases, there was a span of 17 bases. CDR1 and CDR2 (germline): SGHNT, YYREEE (reference sequence). The CDR3 consists of 15 residues. CDR3 amino acids: CASSLEGTRSTEAFF. CDR3 nucleotides: TGTGCCAGCAGCCTGGAAGGGACACGGAGCACTGAAGCTTTCTTT.

This chain links TRBV4-1 with TRBJ1-2; TRBD1 might be the D (5 bases). CDR3 length: 14 amino acids. Trimming removed 1 base at V and 0 bases at J, with 6 bases between. Per the germline V gene, CDR1 is MGHRA and CDR2 is YSYEKL. The CDR3 coding sequence is TGCGCCAGCAGCCAAGGGACATCTAACTATGGCTACACCTTC. Protein: CASSQGTSNYGYTF.

V is TRBV23-1 and J is TRBJ2-1; 9 bases match TRBD1. TRBV23-1 has ORF status, its function being uncertain. V dropped 2 bases and J dropped 8; count of bases not matched to a gene: 19. The CDR3 is made up of 19 amino acids. CDR3 protein: CASSQHRTSLGTGWHEQFF. The CDR3 region has the DNA TGCGCCAGCAGTCAACACCGAACGTCCTTAGGGACAGGGTGGCATGAGCAGTTCTTC.

Here the CDR3 reads CASSVGRGNPTEAFF. The DNA for the CDR3 is TGTGCCAGCAGCGTGGGGAGAGGGAATCCCACTGAAGCTTTCTTT. V usage is TRBV9 and J usage is TRBJ1-1; D remains ambiguous. This CDR3 is 15 amino acids long. Trimming removed 2 bases from V and 4 bases from J, with 15 bases in between. Germline-derived CDR1 and CDR2 are SGDLS and YYNGEE.

The V gene is TRBV7-2, the J gene TRBJ2-7; the D is unclear. The CDR3 spans 12 residues. The germline V gene encodes CDR1 SGHTA and CDR2 FQGNSA. V lost 3 bases and J 4 bases, leaving 7 bases between the germline ends. In DNA, the CDR3 is TGTGCCAGCAGCTTTACCTCTTACGAGCAGTACTTC. Protein sequence: CASSFTSYEQYF.